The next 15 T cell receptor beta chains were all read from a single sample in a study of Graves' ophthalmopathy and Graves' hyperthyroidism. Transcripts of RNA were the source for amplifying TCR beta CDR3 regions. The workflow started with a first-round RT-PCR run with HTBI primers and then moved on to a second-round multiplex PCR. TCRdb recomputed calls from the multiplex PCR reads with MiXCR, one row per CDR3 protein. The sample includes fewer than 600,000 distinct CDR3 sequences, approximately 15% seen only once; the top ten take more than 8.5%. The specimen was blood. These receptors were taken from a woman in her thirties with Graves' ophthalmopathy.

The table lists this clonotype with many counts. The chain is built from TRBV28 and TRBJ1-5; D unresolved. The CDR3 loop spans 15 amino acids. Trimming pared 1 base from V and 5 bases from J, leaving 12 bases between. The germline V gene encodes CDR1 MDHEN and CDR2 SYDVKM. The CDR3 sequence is CASSLSFSPHQPQHF. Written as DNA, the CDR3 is TGTGCCAGCAGTTTATCCTTCTCCCCCCATCAGCCCCAGCATTTT.

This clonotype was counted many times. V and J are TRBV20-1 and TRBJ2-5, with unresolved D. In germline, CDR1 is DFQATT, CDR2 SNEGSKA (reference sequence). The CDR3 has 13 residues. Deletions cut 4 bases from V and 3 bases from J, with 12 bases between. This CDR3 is CSAKPGREETQYF. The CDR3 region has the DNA TGCAGTGCTAAGCCGGGCCGTGAAGAGACCCAGTACTTC.

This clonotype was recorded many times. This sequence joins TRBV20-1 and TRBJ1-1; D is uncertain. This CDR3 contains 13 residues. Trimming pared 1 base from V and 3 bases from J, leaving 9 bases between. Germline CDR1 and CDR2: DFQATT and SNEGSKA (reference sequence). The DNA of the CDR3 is TGCAGTGCTAGAGGCTTTGGGTACACTGAAGCTTTCTTT. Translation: CSARGFGYTEAFF.

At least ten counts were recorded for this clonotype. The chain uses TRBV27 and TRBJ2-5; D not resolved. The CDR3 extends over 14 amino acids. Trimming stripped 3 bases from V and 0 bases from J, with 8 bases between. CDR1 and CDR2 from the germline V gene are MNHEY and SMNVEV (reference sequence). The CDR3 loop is CASSLTFDQETQYF. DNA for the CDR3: TGTGCCAGCAGTTTGACATTCGACCAAGAGACCCAGTACTTC.

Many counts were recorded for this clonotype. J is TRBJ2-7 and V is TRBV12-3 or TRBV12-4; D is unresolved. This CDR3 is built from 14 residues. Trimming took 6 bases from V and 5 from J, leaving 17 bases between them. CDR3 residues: CASSFGQNPNEQYF. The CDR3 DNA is TGTGCCAGCAGCTTTGGGCAGAACCCAAACGAGCAGTACTTC.

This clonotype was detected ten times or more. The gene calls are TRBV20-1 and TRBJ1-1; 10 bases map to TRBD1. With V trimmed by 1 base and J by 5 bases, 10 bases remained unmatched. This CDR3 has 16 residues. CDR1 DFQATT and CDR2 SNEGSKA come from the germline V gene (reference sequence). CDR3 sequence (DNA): TGCAGTGCTAGAGCGACAGGGGGCGTGAGAAGGACTGAAGCTTTCTTT. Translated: CSARATGGVRRTEAFF.

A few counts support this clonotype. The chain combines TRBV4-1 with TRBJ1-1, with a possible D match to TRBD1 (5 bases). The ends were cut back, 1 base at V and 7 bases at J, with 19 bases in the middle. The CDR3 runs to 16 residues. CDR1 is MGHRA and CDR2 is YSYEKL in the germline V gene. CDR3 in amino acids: CASSQGGTGGGGEAFF. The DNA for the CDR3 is TGCGCCAGCAGCCAAGGAGGTACGGGGGGAGGTGGTGAAGCTTTCTTT.

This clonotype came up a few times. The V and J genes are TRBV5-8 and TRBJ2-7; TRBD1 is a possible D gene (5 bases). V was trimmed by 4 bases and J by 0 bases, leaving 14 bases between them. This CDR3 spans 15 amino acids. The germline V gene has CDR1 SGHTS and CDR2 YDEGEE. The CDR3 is CASSPAQAYSYEQYF. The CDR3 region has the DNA TGTGCCAGCAGCCCGGCACAGGCCTACTCCTACGAGCAGTACTTC.

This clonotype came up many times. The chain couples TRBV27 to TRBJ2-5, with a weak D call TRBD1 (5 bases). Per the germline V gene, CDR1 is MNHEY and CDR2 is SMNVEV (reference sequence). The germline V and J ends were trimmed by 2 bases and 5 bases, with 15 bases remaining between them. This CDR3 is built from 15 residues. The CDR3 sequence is CASSLRARARETQYF. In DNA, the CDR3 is TGTGCCAGCAGTTTAAGGGCCAGGGCTAGGGAGACCCAGTACTTC.

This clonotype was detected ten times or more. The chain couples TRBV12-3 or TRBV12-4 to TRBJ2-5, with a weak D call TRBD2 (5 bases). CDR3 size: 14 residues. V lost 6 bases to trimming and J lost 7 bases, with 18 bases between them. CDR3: CASSLPTSRTTQYF. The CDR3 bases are TGTGCCAGCAGCCTCCCCACTAGTCGGACGACCCAGTACTTC.

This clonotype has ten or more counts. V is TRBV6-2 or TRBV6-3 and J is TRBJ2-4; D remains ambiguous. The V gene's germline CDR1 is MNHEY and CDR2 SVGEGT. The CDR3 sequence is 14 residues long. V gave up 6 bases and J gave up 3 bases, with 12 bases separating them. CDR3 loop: CASRVYSDKNIQYF. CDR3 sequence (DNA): TGTGCCAGCAGGGTATACAGTGACAAAAACATTCAGTACTTC.

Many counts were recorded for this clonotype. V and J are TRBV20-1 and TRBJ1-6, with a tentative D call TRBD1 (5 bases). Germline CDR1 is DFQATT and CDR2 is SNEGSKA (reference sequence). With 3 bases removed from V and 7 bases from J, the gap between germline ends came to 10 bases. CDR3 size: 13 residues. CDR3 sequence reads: CSARGGGNSPLHF. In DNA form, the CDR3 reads TGCAGTGCTAGGGGGGGAGGGAATTCACCCCTCCACTTT.

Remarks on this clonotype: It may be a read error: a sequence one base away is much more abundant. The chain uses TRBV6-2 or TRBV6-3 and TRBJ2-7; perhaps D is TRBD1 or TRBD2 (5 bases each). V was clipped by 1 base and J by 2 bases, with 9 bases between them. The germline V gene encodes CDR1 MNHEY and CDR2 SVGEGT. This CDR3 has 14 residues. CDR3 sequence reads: CASSYWDGPYEQYF. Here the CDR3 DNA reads TGTGCCAGCAGTTACTGGGACGGACCCTACGAGCAGTACTTC.

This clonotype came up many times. The CDR3 coding sequence is TGCAGCGTGGGACATCCGAACACTGAAGCTTTCTTT. Encoded protein: CSVGHPNTEAFF. V is TRBV29-1 and J is TRBJ1-1; possible D gene TRBD1, 6 bases. Germline lookup yields CDR1 SQVTM and CDR2 ANQGSEA. V was trimmed by 6 bases and J by 1 base, leaving 9 bases between them. The CDR3 covers 12 residues. Based on the CDR3 plus reference TRBV29-1 and TRBJ1-1, the full variable domain is SAVISQKPSRDICQRGTSLTIQCQVDSQVTMMFWYRQQPGQSLTLIATANQGSEATYESGFVIDKFPISRPNLTFSTLTVSNMSPEDSSIYLCSVGHPNTEAFFGQGTRLTVV.

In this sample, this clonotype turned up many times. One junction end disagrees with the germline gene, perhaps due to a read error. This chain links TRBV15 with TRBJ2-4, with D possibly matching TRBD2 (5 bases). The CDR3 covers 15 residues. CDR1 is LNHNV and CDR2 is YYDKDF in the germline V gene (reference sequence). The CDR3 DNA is TGTGCCACCAGCACCCCGACCCTAGCCAAAAACATTAAGTACTTC. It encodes CATSTPTLAKNIKYF. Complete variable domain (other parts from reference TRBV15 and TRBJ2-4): DAMVIQNPRYQVTQFGKPVTLSCSQTLNHNVMYWYQQKSSQAPKLLFHYYDKDFNNEADTPDNFQSRRPNTSFCFLDIRSPGLGDTAMYLCATSTPTLAKNIKYFGAGTRLSVL.